Below are 21 T cell receptor beta chains sequenced from a single sample in a study of monozygotic twins with inflammatory bowel disease. From its re-call of the 5' RACE reads, TCRdb lists each CDR3 protein once, without DNA. The sample totals approximately 330,000 distinct CDR3 sequences; its top ten clones hold 2% to 2.5%. The sequenced material came from blood. The receptors shown here come from a human donor with ulcerative colitis or Crohn's disease, or a healthy co-twin of an affected twin (not recorded which).

This chain joins TRBV6-1 and TRBJ2-5; TCRdb lists TRBD2, though no DNA is available to test this call. This CDR3 spans 15 amino acids. Germline CDR1 MNHNS, CDR2 SASEGT. CDR3 amino acids: CASHRWTSGGETQYF.

The chain uses TRBV4-1 and TRBJ2-3; TCRdb designates TRBD2, a call that cannot be tested without DNA. The length of the CDR3 is 17 residues. Per germline, CDR1 MGHRA and CDR2 YSYEKL. CDR3 amino acids: CASSRDSHGGAADTQYF.

The chain combines TRBV11-2 with TRBJ2-5; with no DNA, the TCRdb D assignment of TRBD1 cannot be verified. The CDR3 totals 15 residues. Per germline, CDR1 SGHAT and CDR2 FQNNGV. The chain's CDR3 is CASSLDFMTRGTQYF.

The V call is TRBV7-9, the J call TRBJ1-1. The CDR3 is made up of 12 amino acids. Germline V CDR1 and CDR2: SEHNR, FQNEAQ (reference sequence). The CDR3 here is CASSFWSTEAFF.

The chain is built from TRBV6-5 and TRBJ1-1. Germline V gives CDR1 MNHEY, CDR2 SVGAGI. The CDR3 sequence is 11 residues long. CDR3: CASRDTAGAFF.

V gene TRBV6-6 combines with J gene TRBJ2-2; TCRdb reports TRBD2, a call that lacks DNA to check it against. CDR3 length equals 14 residues. From germline, CDR1 is MNHNY and CDR2 SVGAGI (reference sequence). This chain's CDR3 is CASRTSVDTGELFF.

The chain carries TRBV29-1 and TRBJ1-2. Germline V gene data show CDR1 as SQVTM and CDR2 as ANQGSEA. This CDR3 has 13 residues. The CDR3 protein is CSVRSSRSYGYTF.

CDR3 sequence reads: CASRTLRGDQETQYF. The chain joins TRBV12-3 or TRBV12-4 to TRBJ2-5; TCRdb's D call, TRBD2, is unchecked because there is no DNA. The CDR3 spans 15 residues.

The chain links TRBV7-2 to TRBJ2-1; TCRdb lists TRBD1, though no DNA is available to test this call. The CDR3 consists of 15 residues. The germline CDR1 and CDR2 sequences are SGHTA and FQGNSA. The CDR3 sequence is CASSQPGQALAEQFF. Full variable domain (outside the CDR3, taken from reference TRBV7-2 and TRBJ2-1): GAGVSQSPSNKVTEKGKDVELRCDPISGHTALYWYRQSLGQGLEFLIYFQGNSAPDKSGLPSDRFSAERTGGSVSTLTIQRTQQEDSAVYLCASSQPGQALAEQFFGPGTRLTVL.

The chain links TRBV29-1 to TRBJ2-7. The CDR3 totals 13 residues. Germline CDR1 reads SQVTM; CDR2 reads ANQGSEA. CDR3: CSVAQQASYEQYF.

This rearrangement joins TRBV7-2 to TRBJ2-1; TCRdb outputs TRBD2, but without DNA this stays unchecked. CDR3 length: 16 residues. Germline-derived CDR1 and CDR2 are SGHTA and FQGNSA. The CDR3 spells CASSLVGAGYYNEQFF.

The chain is built from TRBV27 and TRBJ1-6. Germline CDR1 MNHEY, CDR2 SMNVEV (reference sequence). The CDR3 has 15 residues. CDR3 residues: CASTVLTAGNSPLHF.

The chain recombines TRBV11-2 with TRBJ2-7; TCRdb's assignment of TRBD2 cannot be checked, as there is no DNA. The CDR3 has 15 residues. Per germline, CDR1 SGHAT and CDR2 FQNNGV. CDR3: CASSLDPGGQYEQYF.

The V and J genes are TRBV5-1 and TRBJ2-1; TCRdb returns TRBD2, unconfirmable since there is no DNA. Per the germline V gene, CDR1 is SGHRS and CDR2 is YFSETQ. This CDR3 contains 15 residues. Here the CDR3 reads CASSLVAGEYNEQFF.

The chain has TRBV7-9 and TRBJ1-4. This CDR3 has 16 amino acids. Germline-derived CDR1 and CDR2 are SEHNR and FQNEAQ (reference sequence). This CDR3 reads CASSLKTRDLEEKLFF.

The rearrangement joins TRBV7-2 to TRBJ2-5; TCRdb calls TRBD2, which cannot be checked without DNA. The CDR3 totals 16 residues. Germline loops: CDR1 SGHTA, CDR2 FQGNSA. CDR3 protein: CASSLHGGIGQETQYF.

The chain links TRBV6-1 to TRBJ2-7; the TCRdb call, TRBD2, lacks DNA for checking. CDR1 and CDR2 from the germline V gene are MNHNS and SASEGT. The CDR3 loop spans 18 amino acids. The CDR3: CASSRPGLAGRSSYEQYF.

The chain employs TRBV5-4 and TRBJ2-1; TCRdb names TRBD2, which stays unverified in the absence of DNA. The CDR3 extends over 19 amino acids. Germline assignment: CDR1 SGHNT and CDR2 YYREEE (reference sequence). CDR3 sequence: CASSLDQQGLIMSPDEQFF.

The chain joins TRBV29-1 to TRBJ2-7; TCRdb selects TRBD2, and the lack of DNA leaves this call unchecked. The V gene's germline CDR1 is SQVTM and CDR2 ANQGSEA. This CDR3 comprises 14 residues. The CDR3 loop is CSVLGLAGAYEQYF.

The chain links TRBV4-3 to TRBJ2-2. The CDR3 is 16 residues long. CDR1 LGHNA and CDR2 YSLEER come from the germline V gene. The CDR3 is CASSQDSFWNTGELFF.

CDR3 protein: CASSRTQKPSSYEQYF. V gene TRBV5-1 combines with J gene TRBJ2-7. Germline loops: CDR1 SGHRS, CDR2 YFSETQ. The length of the CDR3 is 16 residues. Full variable domain (rest looked up from reference TRBV5-1 and TRBJ2-7): KAGVTQTPRYLIKTRGQQVTLSCSPISGHRSVSWYQQTPGQGLQFLFEYFSETQRNKGNFPGRFSGRQFSNSRSEMNVSTLELGDSALYLCASSRTQKPSSYEQYFGPGTRLTVT.